Listed below are T cell receptor beta chains from one sample, sequenced in a study of blood T cell repertoires in COVID-19. Sequenced by immunoSEQ multiplex PCR; TCRdb stores in-frame clones only, minus some. The table includes approximately 310,000 clones, under 90% detected once. Sample: PBMCs or T cells enriched from blood (not recorded which). Receptors were obtained from a man in his 60s who had recovered from COVID-19. Each CDR3 is given with its conserved first and last residue.

j_gene: TRBJ2-3
v_gene: TRBV6-1
CDR3aa: CASSEVAGGPGDTQYF

j_gene: TRBJ2-5
v_gene: TRBV7-9
CDR3aa: CASSLATVLGETQYF

j_gene: TRBJ1-1
v_gene: TRBV5-4
CDR3aa: CASSLPSGESTEAFF

j_gene: TRBJ2-7
v_gene: TRBV10-2
CDR3aa: CASRDSYEQYF

j_gene: TRBJ2-1
v_gene: TRBV11-2
CDR3aa: CASSLEWFQAGSFF

j_gene: TRBJ1-2
v_gene: TRBV6-5
CDR3aa: CASINLDRGEYGYTF

j_gene: TRBJ2-7
v_gene: TRBV19
CDR3aa: CASSFGQGADEQYF

j_gene: TRBJ1-3
v_gene: TRBV7-2
CDR3aa: CASSPDRARGNTIYF

j_gene: TRBJ1-4
v_gene: TRBV10-1
CDR3aa: CASSTGTANEKLFF

j_gene: TRBJ1-5
v_gene: TRBV19
CDR3aa: CASSIPGSNQPQHF

j_gene: TRBJ1-1
v_gene: TRBV5-8
CDR3aa: CASRMRGQLNTEAFF

j_gene: TRBJ1-3
v_gene: TRBV7-2
CDR3aa: CASSSRQGSGNTIYF

j_gene: TRBJ1-3
v_gene: TRBV5-1
CDR3aa: CASSPTGGTGNTIYF

j_gene: TRBJ2-3
v_gene: TRBV29-1
CDR3aa: CSVAQGGGADTQYF

j_gene: TRBJ1-5
v_gene: TRBV28
CDR3aa: CASSTLDRGGQPQHF

j_gene: TRBJ2-1
v_gene: TRBV7-9
CDR3aa: CASSFTGVNYNEQFF

j_gene: TRBJ2-5
v_gene: TRBV4-1
CDR3aa: CASSRDRGETQYF

j_gene: TRBJ1-1
v_gene: TRBV4-2
CDR3aa: CASSQDQGRLGTEAFF

j_gene: TRBJ1-1
v_gene: TRBV7-9
CDR3aa: CASSTRNTEAFF

j_gene: TRBJ2-2
v_gene: TRBV18
CDR3aa: CASSPPRGRDTGELFF

j_gene: TRBJ2-1
v_gene: TRBV5-1
CDR3aa: CASSTDIYNEQFF

j_gene: TRBJ2-7
v_gene: TRBV28
CDR3aa: CASSLTRNYEQYF

j_gene: TRBJ1-5
v_gene: TRBV6-5
CDR3aa: CASSSTGFSNQPQHF

j_gene: TRBJ1-1
v_gene: TRBV4-1
CDR3aa: CASSQDLAGARTEAFF

j_gene: TRBJ1-1
v_gene: TRBV5-1
CDR3aa: CASKYFDLNTEAFF

j_gene: TRBJ2-3
v_gene: TRBV2
CDR3aa: CASRAYRGQGDTQYF

j_gene: TRBJ2-4
v_gene: TRBV19
CDR3aa: CASNTPGLAVEKNIQYF

j_gene: TRBJ1-2
v_gene: TRBV5-1
CDR3aa: CASSLIRDYGYTF

j_gene: TRBJ1-1
v_gene: TRBV7-2
CDR3aa: CASSSQQGNTEAFF

j_gene: TRBJ2-1
v_gene: TRBV24-1
CDR3aa: CATSKTGGSNEQFF

j_gene: TRBJ1-1
v_gene: TRBV7-2
CDR3aa: CASSPLRGRWTEAFF

j_gene: TRBJ2-1
v_gene: TRBV11-2
CDR3aa: CASSLGRGSFNEQFF

j_gene: TRBJ1-5
v_gene: TRBV2
CDR3aa: CASSEGGEGTQPQHF

j_gene: TRBJ2-2
v_gene: TRBV29-1
CDR3aa: CSVTGLAETTGELFF

j_gene: TRBJ2-1
v_gene: TRBV18
CDR3aa: CASSRSGQGIVNEQFF

j_gene: TRBJ2-1
v_gene: TRBV28
CDR3aa: CASRNQGLRNNEQFF

j_gene: TRBJ1-5
v_gene: TRBV18
CDR3aa: CASSSDRDQPQHF

j_gene: TRBJ2-1
v_gene: TRBV27
CDR3aa: CASSFSGFLAGDYNEQFF

j_gene: TRBJ1-4
v_gene: TRBV24-1
CDR3aa: CATSARQGEKLFF

j_gene: TRBJ2-4
v_gene: TRBV5-1
CDR3aa: CASSLDSTKNIQYF

j_gene: TRBJ2-7
v_gene: TRBV3-1/TRBV3-2
CDR3aa: CASSRSSGTFSYEQYF

j_gene: TRBJ1-2
v_gene: TRBV7-2
CDR3aa: CASSLGLGGYTF

j_gene: TRBJ1-1
v_gene: TRBV5-6
CDR3aa: CASSLVTDYNTEAFF

j_gene: TRBJ2-7
v_gene: TRBV13
CDR3aa: CASSKVSASGSYEQYF

j_gene: TRBJ2-7
v_gene: TRBV5-6
CDR3aa: CASSSGALGALHEQYF

j_gene: TRBJ1-1
v_gene: TRBV6-6
CDR3aa: CASSYSSTGGTEAFF

j_gene: TRBJ2-1
v_gene: TRBV18
CDR3aa: CASSPPGVSYNEQFF

j_gene: TRBJ2-1
v_gene: TRBV9
CDR3aa: CASKGDGLLPYNEQFF

j_gene: TRBJ2-2
v_gene: TRBV19
CDR3aa: CASRWQGNTGELFF

j_gene: TRBJ2-7
v_gene: TRBV4-2
CDR3aa: CASSQAGGSYLSYEQYF

j_gene: TRBJ1-5
v_gene: TRBV5-8
CDR3aa: CASSFRSPTGRGVPQHF

j_gene: TRBJ2-6
v_gene: TRBV24-1
CDR3aa: CATSDPGVDSGANVLTF

j_gene: TRBJ2-7
v_gene: TRBV7-9
CDR3aa: CASSLLAGAPGEQYF

j_gene: TRBJ1-3
v_gene: TRBV19
CDR3aa: CASRPRPSSGNTIYF